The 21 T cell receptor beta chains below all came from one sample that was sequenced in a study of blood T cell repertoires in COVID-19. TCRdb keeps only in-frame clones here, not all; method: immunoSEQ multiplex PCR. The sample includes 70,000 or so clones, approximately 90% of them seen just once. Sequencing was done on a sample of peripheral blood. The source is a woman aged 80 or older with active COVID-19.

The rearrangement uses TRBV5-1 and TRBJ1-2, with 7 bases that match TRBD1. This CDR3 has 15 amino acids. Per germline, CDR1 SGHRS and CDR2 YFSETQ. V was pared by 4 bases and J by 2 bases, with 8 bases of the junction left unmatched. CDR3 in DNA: TGCGCCAGCAGCCCGGGACAGAAAGGCAACTATGGCTACACCTTC. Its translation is CASSPGQKGNYGYTF.

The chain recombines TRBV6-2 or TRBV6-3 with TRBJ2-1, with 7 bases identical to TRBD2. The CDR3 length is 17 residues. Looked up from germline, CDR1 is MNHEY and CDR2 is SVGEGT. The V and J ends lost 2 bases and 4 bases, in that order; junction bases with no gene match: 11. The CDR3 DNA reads TGTGCCAGCAGTTACCCACCGGGAGGCCTTCTTTACAATGAGCAGTTCTTC. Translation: CASSYPPGGLLYNEQFF.

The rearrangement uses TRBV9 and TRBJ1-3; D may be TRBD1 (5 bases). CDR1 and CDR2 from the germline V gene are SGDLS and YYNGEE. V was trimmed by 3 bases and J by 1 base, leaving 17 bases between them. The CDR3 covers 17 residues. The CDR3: CASSELSGYGSGNTIYF. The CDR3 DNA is TGTGCCAGCAGCGAACTCTCAGGGTACGGGTCTGGAAACACCATATATTTT.

As DNA, the CDR3 is TGTGCCAGCAGCTTAAATGGCGGGCCTCAGTACTTC. It codes for CASSLNGGPQYF. The chain has TRBV7-2 and TRBJ2-7, with D possibly matching TRBD2 (5 bases). The CDR3 is 12 residues long. With 2 bases removed from V and 10 bases from J, the gap between germline ends came to 12 bases. CDR1 and CDR2 (germline): SGHTA, FQGNSA.

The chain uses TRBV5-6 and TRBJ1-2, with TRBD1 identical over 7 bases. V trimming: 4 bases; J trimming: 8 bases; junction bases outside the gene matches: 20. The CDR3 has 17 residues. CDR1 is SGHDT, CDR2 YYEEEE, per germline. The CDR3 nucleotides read TGTGCCAGCAGCCCGCGTGGGGCAGGGGGAAGGCGATCGGGCTACACCTTC. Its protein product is CASSPRGAGGRRSGYTF.

This CDR3 reads CASSGPKTGLNEKLFF. CDR3 DNA sequence: TGTGCCAGTAGCGGTCCCAAGACAGGTCTTAATGAAAAACTGTTTTTT. The genes are TRBV19 and TRBJ1-4; D perhaps matches TRBD1 (6 bases). The V gene lost 6 bases and the J gene lost 4 bases, with 18 bases spanning the gap. This CDR3 contains 16 residues. Germline CDR1 and CDR2: LNHDA and SQIVND (reference sequence).

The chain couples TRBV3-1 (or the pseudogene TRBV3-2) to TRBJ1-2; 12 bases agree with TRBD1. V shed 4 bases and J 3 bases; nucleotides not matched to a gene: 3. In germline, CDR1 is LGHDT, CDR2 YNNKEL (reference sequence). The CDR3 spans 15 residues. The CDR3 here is CASSLGTGGYYGYTF. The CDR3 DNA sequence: TGTGCCAGCAGCCTAGGGACAGGGGGCTACTATGGCTACACCTTC.

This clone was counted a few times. The CDR3 DNA follows: TGTGCCAGCAGTGGTAGCGCGAAGAATGAGCAGTTCTTC. Its translation is CASSGSAKNEQFF. This sequence joins TRBV2 and TRBJ2-1; D is possibly TRBD2 (5 bases). Germline CDR1 and CDR2: SNHLY and FYNNEI. This CDR3 comprises 13 residues. Trimming took 4 bases from V and 7 from J, leaving 11 bases between them.

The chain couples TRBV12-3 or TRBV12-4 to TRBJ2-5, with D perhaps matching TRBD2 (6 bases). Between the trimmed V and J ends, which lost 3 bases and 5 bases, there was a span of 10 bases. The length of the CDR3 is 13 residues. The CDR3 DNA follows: TGTGCCAGCAGTTTCGGAGGGGTGGAGACCCAGTACTTC. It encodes CASSFGGVETQYF.

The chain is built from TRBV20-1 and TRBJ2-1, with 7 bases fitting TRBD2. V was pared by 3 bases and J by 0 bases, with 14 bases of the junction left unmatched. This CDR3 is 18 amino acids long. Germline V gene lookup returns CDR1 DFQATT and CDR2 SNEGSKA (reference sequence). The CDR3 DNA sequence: TGCAGTGCTAGTTCCCTTGGGGGGAGGGCCAGCTCCTACAATGAGCAGTTCTTC. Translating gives CSASSLGGRASSYNEQFF.

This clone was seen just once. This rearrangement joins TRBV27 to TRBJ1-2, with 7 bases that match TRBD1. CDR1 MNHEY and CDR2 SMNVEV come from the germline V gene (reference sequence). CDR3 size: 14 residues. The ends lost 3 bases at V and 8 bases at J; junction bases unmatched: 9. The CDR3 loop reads CASSFRGIESGYTF. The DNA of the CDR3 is TGTGCCAGCAGTTTCAGGGGGATCGAATCCGGCTACACCTTC.

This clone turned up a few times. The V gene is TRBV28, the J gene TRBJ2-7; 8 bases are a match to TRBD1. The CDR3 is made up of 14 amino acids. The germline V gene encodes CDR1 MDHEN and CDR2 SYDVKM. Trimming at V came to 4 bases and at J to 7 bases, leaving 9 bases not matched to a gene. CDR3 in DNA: TGTGCCAGCAGTTGGACAGGGCAGATTTGGGAGCAGTACTTC. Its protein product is CASSWTGQIWEQYF.

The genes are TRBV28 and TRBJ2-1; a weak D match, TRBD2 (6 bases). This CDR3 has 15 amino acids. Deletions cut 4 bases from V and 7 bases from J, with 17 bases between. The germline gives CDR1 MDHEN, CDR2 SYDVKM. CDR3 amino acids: CASSSGTLGGNEQFF. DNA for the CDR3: TGTGCCAGCAGTTCTGGGACCCTCGGGGGTAATGAGCAGTTCTTC.

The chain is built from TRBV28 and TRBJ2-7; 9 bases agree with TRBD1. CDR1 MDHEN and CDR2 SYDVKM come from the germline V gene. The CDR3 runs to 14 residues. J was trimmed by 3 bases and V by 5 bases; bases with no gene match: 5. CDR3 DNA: TGTGCCAGCAGTCCCCGGGACAGGGTCTACGAGCAGTACTTC. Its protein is CASSPRDRVYEQYF.

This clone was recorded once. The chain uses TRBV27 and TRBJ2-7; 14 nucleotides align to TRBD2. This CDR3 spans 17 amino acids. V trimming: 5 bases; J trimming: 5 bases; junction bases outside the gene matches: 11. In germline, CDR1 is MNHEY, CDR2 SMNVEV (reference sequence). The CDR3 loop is CASSPSGLAGAFDEQYF. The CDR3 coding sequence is TGTGCCAGCAGTCCATCGGGACTAGCGGGAGCTTTCGACGAGCAGTACTTC.

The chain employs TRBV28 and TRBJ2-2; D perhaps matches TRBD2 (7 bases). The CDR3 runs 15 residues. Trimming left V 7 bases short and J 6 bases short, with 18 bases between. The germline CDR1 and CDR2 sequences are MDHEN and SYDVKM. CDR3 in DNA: TGTGCCAGCATCCCCGGACTAGGGGGGGCCGGGGAGCTGTTTTTT. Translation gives CASIPGLGGAGELFF.

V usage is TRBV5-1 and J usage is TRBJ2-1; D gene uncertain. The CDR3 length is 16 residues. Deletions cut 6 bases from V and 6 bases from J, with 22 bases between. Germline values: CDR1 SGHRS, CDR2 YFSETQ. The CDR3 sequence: CASTPLAGLTGNEQFF. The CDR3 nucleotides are TGCGCCAGCACCCCCCTGGCCGGGTTAACTGGCAATGAGCAGTTCTTC. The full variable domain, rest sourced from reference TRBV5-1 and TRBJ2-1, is KAGVTQTPRYLIKTRGQQVTLSCSPISGHRSVSWYQQTPGQGLQFLFEYFSETQRNKGNFPGRFSGRQFSNSRSEMNVSTLELGDSALYLCASTPLAGLTGNEQFFGPGTRLTVL.

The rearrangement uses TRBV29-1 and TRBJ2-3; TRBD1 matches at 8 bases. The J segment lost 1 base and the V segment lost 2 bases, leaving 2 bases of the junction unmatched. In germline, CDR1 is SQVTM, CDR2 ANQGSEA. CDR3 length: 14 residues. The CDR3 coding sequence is TGCAGCGTTGAACAGGGGGCCCGCACAGATACGCAGTATTTT. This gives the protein CSVEQGARTDTQYF.

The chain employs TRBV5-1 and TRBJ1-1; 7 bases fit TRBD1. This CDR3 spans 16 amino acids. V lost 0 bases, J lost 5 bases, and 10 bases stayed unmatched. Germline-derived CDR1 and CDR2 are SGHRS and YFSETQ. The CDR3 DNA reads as TGCGCCAGCAGCTTGGGCCCCAGGGGGAGAGGGACTGAAGCTTTCTTT. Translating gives CASSLGPRGRGTEAFF. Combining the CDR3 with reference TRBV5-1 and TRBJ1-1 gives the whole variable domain KAGVTQTPRYLIKTRGQQVTLSCSPISGHRSVSWYQQTPGQGLQFLFEYFSETQRNKGNFPGRFSGRQFSNSRSEMNVSTLELGDSALYLCASSLGPRGRGTEAFFGQGTRLTVV.

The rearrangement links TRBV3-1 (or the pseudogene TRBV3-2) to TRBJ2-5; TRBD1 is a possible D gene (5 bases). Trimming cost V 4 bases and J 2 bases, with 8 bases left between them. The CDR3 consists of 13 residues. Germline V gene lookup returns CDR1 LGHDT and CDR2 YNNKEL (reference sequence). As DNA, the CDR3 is TGTGCCAGCAGCCCACGACAGCAAGAGACCCAGTACTTC. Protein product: CASSPRQQETQYF.

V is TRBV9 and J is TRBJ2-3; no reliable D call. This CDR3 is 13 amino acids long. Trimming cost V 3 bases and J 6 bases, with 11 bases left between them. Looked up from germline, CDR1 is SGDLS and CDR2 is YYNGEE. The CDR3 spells CASSAPPGDTQYF. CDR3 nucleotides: TGTGCCAGCAGCGCCCCCCCAGGTGATACGCAGTATTTT.